Shown below are 29 T cell receptor beta chains from a single sample sequenced in a study of shared clonotypes between healthy human individuals. The method was immunoSEQ multiplex PCR; TCRdb's version includes in-frame clones alone and lacks a portion of them. Among about 490,000 clones listed, 70% to 80% were seen once. Sequences were obtained from PBMCs. The source is a woman in her 40s in good health. Some clones in this sample may be carry-over from other donors' samples.

The chain combines TRBV6-5 with TRBJ1-6, with D possibly TRBD1 on 6 matching bases. This CDR3 is built from 15 residues. V dropped 4 bases and J dropped 7 bases, with 14 bases sitting between them. From germline, CDR1 is MNHEY and CDR2 SVGAGI. The CDR3 coding sequence is TGTGCCAGCAGTTGGAGACAGGTGAAAAATTCACCCCTCCACTTT. Its translation is CASSWRQVKNSPLHF.

This chain uses TRBV28 with TRBJ1-1, with a possible D match to TRBD1 (5 bases). Trimming shortened V by 3 bases and J by 4 bases, and 15 bases separated the two germline ends. The CDR3 is 15 residues long. CDR1 is MDHEN, CDR2 SYDVKM, per germline. The CDR3: CASSFPAGSGTEAFF. CDR3 bases: TGTGCCAGCAGTTTTCCCGCAGGGTCGGGCACTGAAGCTTTCTTT.

The rearrangement uses TRBV14 and TRBJ1-2; D is perhaps TRBD1 (5 bases). V was pared by 0 bases and J by 3 bases, with 5 bases between. Germline lookup yields CDR1 SGHDN and CDR2 FVKESK. The CDR3 runs to 13 residues. This CDR3 reads CASSQETDYGYTF. CDR3 bases: TGTGCCAGCAGCCAAGAGACAGACTATGGCTACACCTTC.

This chain links TRBV5-1 with TRBJ2-5; D is perhaps TRBD2 (6 bases). The length of the CDR3 is 14 residues. Between the trimmed V and J ends, which lost 4 bases and 0 bases, there was a span of 10 bases. The germline V gene has CDR1 SGHRS and CDR2 YFSETQ. The DNA for the CDR3 is TGCGCCAGCAGCCCGTGGACTAACCAAGAGACCCAGTACTTC. Translated, it gives CASSPWTNQETQYF.

The CDR3 DNA is TGTGCCAGCAGCTTATCCGGACAGTCTGAAGCTTTCTTT. Amino acid sequence: CASSLSGQSEAFF. This chain uses TRBV7-3 with TRBJ1-1; D possibly corresponds to TRBD1 (6 bases). Germline loops: CDR1 SGHTA, CDR2 FQGTGA. The CDR3 has 13 residues. Trimming took 2 bases from V and 6 from J, leaving 10 bases between them.

The gene calls are TRBV27 and TRBJ2-1, with 11 bases matching TRBD1. The germline CDR1 and CDR2 sequences are MNHEY and SMNVEV (reference sequence). The CDR3 has 15 residues. The V gene end was trimmed by 3 bases and the J gene end by 7 bases; junction bases not matched to a gene: 5. DNA for the CDR3: TGTGCCAGCAGTTTGGGGGACAGGGGGTCAAATGAGCAGTTCTTC. It specifies CASSLGDRGSNEQFF.

The V and J genes are TRBV12-2 and TRBJ2-3; the listed D gene, TRBD2, was not tested against the DNA. TRBV12-2 is recorded as a pseudogene. The CDR3 has 15 amino acids. CDR3 amino acids: CASRGRRGGTDTQYF. CDR3 DNA: TGTGCAAGTCGCGGGAGGAGGGGAGGGACAGATACGCAGTATTTT.

The chain carries TRBV7-9 and TRBJ1-1, with D unclear. Germline values: CDR1 SEHNR, CDR2 FQNEAQ (reference sequence). V lost 2 bases to trimming and J lost 1 base, with 5 bases between them. The CDR3 covers 13 residues. This CDR3 is CASSLIRNTEAFF. For the CDR3, the DNA is TGTGCCAGCAGCTTAATTAGGAACACTGAAGCTTTCTTT.

This chain uses TRBV7-9 with TRBJ1-3; D gene ambiguous. V lost 7 bases and J 0 bases, leaving 10 bases between the germline ends. From germline, CDR1 is SEHNR and CDR2 FQNEAQ (reference sequence). The CDR3 contains 14 residues. In nucleotides, the CDR3 is TGTGCCAGCACCTCAGTCAGCTCTGGAAACACCATATATTTT. It is translated as CASTSVSSGNTIYF.

The genes are TRBV7-8 and TRBJ1-1, with D possibly being TRBD1 (5 bases). V was clipped by 3 bases and J by 5 bases, with 13 bases between them. Germline lookup yields CDR1 SGHVS and CDR2 FQNEAQ. This CDR3 has 14 amino acids. Here the CDR3 DNA reads TGTGCCAGCAGCTTCAGCCGACAGCGGACTGAAGCTTTCTTT. Translation gives CASSFSRQRTEAFF. The variable domain in full, with the rest retrieved from reference TRBV7-8 and TRBJ1-1, is GAGVSQSPRYKVAKRGQDVALRCDPISGHVSLFWYQQALGQGPEFLTYFQNEAQLDKSGLPSDRFFAERPEGSVSTLKIQRTQQEDSAVYLCASSFSRQRTEAFFGQGTRLTVV.

The rearrangement joins TRBV19 to TRBJ2-7; 10 positions agree with TRBD1. Looked up from germline, CDR1 is LNHDA and CDR2 is SQIVND (reference sequence). J gave up 3 bases and V 7 bases, and 6 bases lay outside the gene matches. The CDR3 runs to 14 residues. CDR3 sequence: CASKSGQGIYEQYF. CDR3 DNA sequence: TGTGCCAGTAAATCGGGACAGGGGATCTACGAGCAGTACTTC.

Of note for this clone: The sample carries other DNA sequences with the same CDR3. This sequence joins TRBV9 and TRBJ2-1, with D hard to call. The V gene lost 0 bases and the J gene lost 5 bases, with 6 bases spanning the gap. Germline CDR1 reads SGDLS; CDR2 reads YYNGEE. CDR3 length: 13 residues. CDR3 DNA sequence: TGTGCCAGCAGCGTAGCACAGAACAATGAGCAGTTCTTC. Residues: CASSVAQNNEQFF.

The gene calls are TRBV6-5 and TRBJ1-2; unclear D gene. V shed 0 bases and J shed 4 bases, with 9 bases lying between them. CDR1 is MNHEY and CDR2 is SVGAGI in the germline V gene. CDR3 length equals 14 residues. Written as DNA, the CDR3 is TGTGCCAGCAGTTACTCTCGGGATTTCTATGGCTACACCTTC. Residues: CASSYSRDFYGYTF.

The chain links TRBV4-2 to TRBJ2-7; 7 nucleotides line up with TRBD2. The V segment lost 0 bases and the J segment 6 bases; nucleotides outside the gene matches: 8. Per germline, CDR1 LGHNA and CDR2 YNFKEQ. This CDR3 contains 15 residues. CDR3 sequence (DNA): TGTGCCAGCAGCCAAGATCCCGGACTAGTGGGCGAGCAGTACTTC. Translated: CASSQDPGLVGEQYF.

The rearrangement links TRBV6-6 to TRBJ2-7; 8 nucleotides align to TRBD1. The CDR3 length is 15 residues. The V segment lost 4 bases and the J segment 2 bases; nucleotides outside the gene matches: 7. Germline V gene lookup returns CDR1 MNHNY and CDR2 SVGAGI (reference sequence). The CDR3 DNA sequence: TGTGCCAGCAGTTCGATCAGGGGGCGAGCCTACGAGCAGTACTTC. Protein sequence: CASSSIRGRAYEQYF.

The chain has TRBV28 and TRBJ1-2, with TRBD1 matching 10 bases. The CDR3 spans 16 residues. The trim removed 6 bases at V and 8 bases at J, leaving 15 bases unmatched. From germline, CDR1 is MDHEN and CDR2 SYDVKM. The CDR3 reads CASSSGTGELTRGYTF. In nucleotides, the CDR3 is TGTGCCAGCAGCTCCGGGACAGGGGAACTAACTCGGGGCTACACCTTC.

This chain uses TRBV19 with TRBJ2-4; 10 bases agree with TRBD2. CDR1 and CDR2 from the germline V gene are LNHDA and SQIVND (reference sequence). The CDR3 runs to 18 residues. J gave up 1 base and V 5 bases, and 11 bases lay outside the gene matches. In nucleotides, the CDR3 is TGTGCCAGTAGTGTGCTAGCGGGAGAGGGGTCGGCCAAAAACATTCAGTACTTC. Translation gives CASSVLAGEGSAKNIQYF.

The chain has TRBV2 and TRBJ1-3; 8 nucleotides align to TRBD1. J was trimmed by 4 bases and V by 6 bases; bases with no gene match: 5. This CDR3 contains 14 residues. Per the germline V gene, CDR1 is SNHLY and CDR2 is FYNNEI. The CDR3 sequence is CASRGTGGGNTIYF. In DNA, the CDR3 is TGTGCCAGCAGGGGGACAGGTGGAGGAAACACCATATATTTT. The whole variable domain, remainder taken from reference TRBV2 and TRBJ1-3, is EPEVTQTPSHQVTQMGQEVILRCVPISNHLYFYWYRQILGQKVEFLVSFYNNEISEKSEIFDDQFSVERPDGSNFTLKIRSTKLEDSAMYFCASRGTGGGNTIYFGEGSWLTVV.

This clone was observed a few times. CDR3 in amino acids: CASSWGYSYEQYF. CDR3 DNA sequence: TGTGCCAGTAGCTGGGGATACTCCTACGAGCAGTACTTC. The gene calls are TRBV19 and TRBJ2-7; no reliable D call. CDR3 length: 13 residues. CDR1 and CDR2 from the germline V gene are LNHDA and SQIVND (reference sequence). V gave up 6 bases and J gave up 0 bases, with 9 bases separating them.

This clone occurred many times. The genes are TRBV5-1 and TRBJ2-5; no definite D call. Judging by the DNA end, TRBJ2-7 fits better; the J call may be wrong. This CDR3 is built from 13 residues. Germline lookup yields CDR1 SGHRS and CDR2 YFSETQ. CDR3 DNA sequence: TGCGCCAGTTCGGCGGAGATCTCCTACGAGCAGTACTTC. Its translation is CASSAEISYEQYF.

In its sample, this clone was seen once. Since a far larger clone is one base different, this is likely a read error. The gene calls are TRBV9 and TRBJ1-2; 7 positions agree with TRBD1. Germline values: CDR1 SGDLS, CDR2 YYNGEE. Trimming took 3 bases from V and 12 from J; bases not matched to a gene: 11. The CDR3 spans 13 residues. CDR3 sequence reads: CASSGPGQARHTF. CDR3 sequence (DNA): TGTGCCAGCAGCGGACCCGGACAGGCCCGCCACACCTTC.

Concerning this clone itself: One end of the junction does not line up with germline, which may come from a read error. V and J are TRBV6-6 and TRBJ2-5; D ambiguous. Germline V gene lookup returns CDR1 MNHNY and CDR2 SVGAGI (reference sequence). The CDR3 sequence is 13 residues long. CDR3 sequence: CASSYAYQEAQYF. CDR3 sequence (DNA): TGTGCCAGCAGTTACGCGTACCAAGAGGCCCAGTACTTC.

The V and J genes are TRBV6-6 and TRBJ2-7, with 11 bases identical to TRBD2. Unmatched junction bases numbered 6, after V lost 5 bases and J lost 3 bases. The CDR3 consists of 15 residues. CDR1 is MNHNY and CDR2 is SVGAGI in the germline V gene (reference sequence). Here the CDR3 reads CASSTLAGVGYEQYF. DNA for the CDR3: TGTGCCAGCAGTACACTAGCGGGAGTCGGCTACGAGCAGTACTTC.

The genes are TRBV5-4 and TRBJ2-5; 7 positions agree with TRBD1. Germline CDR1 SGHNT, CDR2 YYREEE (reference sequence). After removal of 0 bases from V and 4 bases from J, the junction contained 0 bases not matched to a gene. The CDR3 sequence is 13 residues long. The CDR3 is CASSLGQGETQYF. The CDR3 nucleotides read TGTGCCAGCAGCTTGGGACAGGGAGAGACCCAGTACTTC. The full variable domain, completed using reference TRBV5-4 and TRBJ2-5, is ETGVTQSPTHLIKTRGQQVTLRCSSQSGHNTVSWYQQALGQGPQFIFQYYREEENGRGNFPPRFSGLQFPNYSSELNVNALELDDSALYLCASSLGQGETQYFGPGTRLLVL.

The V and J genes are TRBV5-1 and TRBJ2-2, with 9 bases that match TRBD1. CDR1 is SGHRS and CDR2 is YFSETQ in the germline V gene. The ends lost 4 bases at V and 4 bases at J; junction bases unmatched: 8. This CDR3 has 16 amino acids. CDR3 nucleotides: TGCGCCAGCAGCGTACAGGGGGCTACACCCACCGGGGAGCTGTTTTTT. Residues: CASSVQGATPTGELFF.

The V and J genes are TRBV28 and TRBJ2-7, with TRBD1 matching 7 bases. The CDR3 is 14 residues long. The J segment lost 6 bases and the V segment lost 2 bases, leaving 7 bases of the junction unmatched. Germline lookup yields CDR1 MDHEN and CDR2 SYDVKM. The CDR3 protein is CASSLDRVVGEQYF. CDR3 nucleotides: TGTGCCAGCAGTTTAGACAGGGTTGTAGGCGAGCAGTACTTC.

The V and J genes are TRBV2 and TRBJ2-7; D is perhaps TRBD2 (6 bases). This CDR3 comprises 14 residues. Germline CDR1 is SNHLY and CDR2 is FYNNEI. V was pared by 4 bases and J by 0 bases, with 10 bases between. The CDR3 DNA sequence: TGTGCCAGCAGTGGCCAGCGGGCCTCCTACGAGCAGTACTTC. Translation gives CASSGQRASYEQYF.

This clone was observed a handful of times. The genes are TRBV7-2 and TRBJ2-7, with 10 nucleotides matching TRBD2. This CDR3 contains 14 residues. The J segment lost 5 bases and the V segment lost 5 bases, leaving 6 bases of the junction unmatched. The germline V gene has CDR1 SGHTA and CDR2 FQGNSA. The CDR3 reads CASSKSSGSNEQYF. CDR3 DNA: TGTGCCAGCAGCAAATCTAGCGGGAGCAACGAGCAGTACTTC. The entire variable domain, with the rest obtained from reference TRBV7-2 and TRBJ2-7, is as follows: GAGVSQSPSNKVTEKGKDVELRCDPISGHTALYWYRQSLGQGLEFLIYFQGNSAPDKSGLPSDRFSAERTGGSVSTLTIQRTQQEDSAVYLCASSKSSGSNEQYFGPGTRLTVT.

A single count supports this clone. J is TRBJ1-5 and V is TRBV2, with D maybe TRBD1 (5 bases). The CDR3 consists of 13 residues. Germline V gives CDR1 SNHLY, CDR2 FYNNEI. V was shortened by 6 bases and J by 5 bases, with 11 bases between the two germline ends. CDR3 sequence: CASRGGVHQPQHF. The CDR3 DNA reads as TGTGCCAGCAGGGGGGGGGTGCATCAGCCCCAGCATTTT. The variable domain in full, with the rest retrieved from reference TRBV2 and TRBJ1-5, is EPEVTQTPSHQVTQMGQEVILRCVPISNHLYFYWYRQILGQKVEFLVSFYNNEISEKSEIFDDQFSVERPDGSNFTLKIRSTKLEDSAMYFCASRGGVHQPQHFGDGTRLSIL.